This entry concerns a single T cell receptor (beta chain). Its specificity is not known. A much larger clone is a single base away; this may be a read error. This CDR3 is missing its conserved last phenylalanine or tryptophan, likely due to a read error. In germline, CDR1 is SGHRS, CDR2 YFSETQ. The trim removed 7 bases at V and 8 bases at J, leaving 14 bases unmatched. The CDR3 sequence is 14 residues long. The sample comes from a study of post-analysis software for immune sequencing data. Prepared libraries of TCR beta cDNA carried unique molecular identifiers. TCRdb called the PCR reads again in MiXCR, with one record for every CDR3 protein. This repertoire shows about 200,000 distinct CDR3 sequences, roughly 28% found once; its top ten account for roughly 3.5%. Study results and limitations: Compared with controls, patients had more of 4 or 5 TRBV segments, including TRBV5-6, TRBV5-1 and TRBV20-1.

The chain has TRBV5-1 and TRBJ1-2, with TRBD1 matching over 7 bases. Sample: blood. The TCR sequence derives from a girl aged 2 to 17 with multiple sclerosis. The CDR3 DNA follows: TGCGCCAGCGGGCCGGGACAGCGTCCGAAAGGCTACACCGTC. Residues: CASGPGQRPKGYTV.